This T cell receptor beta chain was sequenced for a study of shared clonotypes between healthy human individuals. Study-level points and caveats: The diversity represented, both genetic and in exposure history, was limited by few donors.

Profiled with immunoSEQ multiplex PCR; TCRdb holds only in-frame clones, not every one. The sample shows roughly 1.4 million clones, less than 99% of them seen only once. As regards this clone: The antigen is unknown.

Trimming took 3 bases from V and 8 from J; bases not matched to a gene: 8. The V gene's germline CDR1 is KGHSH and CDR2 LQKENI. The CDR3 totals 14 residues. The specimen was naive CD4+ T cells sorted from blood. Indicated subset: CD45RA+ positively selected. The TCR originated in a young man in good health. The chain combines TRBV18 with TRBJ1-2; 8 nucleotides match TRBD1. The CDR3 loop is CASSPPGQGEGYTF. The CDR3 coding sequence is TGTGCCAGCTCACCTCCCGGACAGGGTGAGGGCTACACCTTC.